This TCR beta chain emerged from a study of blood T cell repertoires in COVID-19. In germline, CDR1 is SGHTA, CDR2 FQGNSA. The CDR3 loop spans 16 amino acids. V was pared by 5 bases and J by 2 bases, with 15 bases between. Which cohort a participant joined came from the clinical history participants gave. The method was immunoSEQ multiplex PCR; TCRdb's version includes in-frame clones alone and lacks a portion of them. The data show approximately 220,000 clones, with 80% to 90% seen just once and 3% to 4% held by the top ten. Sequencing was done on a sample of PBMCs or T cells enriched from blood (not recorded which). V gene TRBV7-2 combines with J gene TRBJ2-2; the D gene is possibly TRBD1 (6 bases). This clonotype was sampled from a woman between 40 and 50 years old who had been exposed to COVID-19. The CDR3 spells CASSPSGTLNTGELFF. The CDR3 region has the DNA TGTGCCAGCAGCCCGTCGGGGACACTAAACACCGGGGAGCTGTTTTTT.